These 30 T cell receptor beta chains came from one sample sequenced in a study of memory CD4+ T cells and cytomegalovirus serostatus. Sequencing was performed with immunoSEQ multiplex PCR; in TCRdb, only in-frame clones are kept and a portion is missing. Of 50,000 to 65,000 clones listed, roughly 80% are singletons. The sort gate was single viable CD3+CD4+CD8-CD45RO+ cells for memory CD4+ T cells. The sequenced material came from memory CD4+ T cells from blood. These receptors came from an adult in good health and CMV-seronegative.

This clone was seen a handful of times. This chain links TRBV9 with TRBJ2-2; D is ambiguous. This CDR3 has 15 amino acids. V dropped 0 bases and J dropped 0 bases, with 6 bases sitting between them. Germline lookup yields CDR1 SGDLS and CDR2 YYNGEE. The CDR3 coding sequence is TGTGCCAGCAGCGTAGCGTATACGAACACCGGGGAGCTGTTTTTT. Its translation: CASSVAYTNTGELFF.

The chain uses TRBV4-1 and TRBJ2-1, with TRBD2 matching 10 bases. The CDR3 runs 17 residues. Germline V lookup: CDR1 MGHRA, CDR2 YSYEKL. After removal of 0 bases from V and 7 bases from J, the junction contained 9 bases not matched to a gene. The CDR3 DNA sequence: TGCGCCAGCAGCCAAGATTGGGGAGCGGGAGGGCAAAATGAGCAGTTCTTC. Its protein product is CASSQDWGAGGQNEQFF.

The chain uses TRBV7-2 and TRBJ2-5; D uncertain. The V gene's germline CDR1 is SGHTA and CDR2 FQGNSA. V lost 5 bases and J lost 0, with 7 bases in between. The CDR3 is made up of 13 amino acids. The CDR3 DNA reads TGTGCCAGCAGCCAGAGGTACCAAGAGACCCAGTACTTC. Protein sequence: CASSQRYQETQYF.

The rearrangement links TRBV9 to TRBJ1-1; TRBD1 matches 7 bases. The V gene's germline CDR1 is SGDLS and CDR2 YYNGEE. J lost 1 base, V lost 3 bases, and 6 bases had no gene match. The CDR3 length is 15 residues. The DNA of the CDR3 is TGTGCCAGCAGCGGGCGACAGGGAAAGAACACTGAAGCTTTCTTT. It encodes CASSGRQGKNTEAFF.

This chain joins TRBV11-2 and TRBJ1-2, with D possibly being TRBD1 (5 bases). CDR3 size: 14 residues. V dropped 3 bases and J dropped 2 bases, with 10 bases sitting between them. Germline-derived CDR1 and CDR2 are SGHAT and FQNNGV. In DNA form, the CDR3 reads TGTGCCAGCAGCTTCGGGGGAGGAAACTATGGCTACACCTTC. Amino acids: CASSFGGGNYGYTF.

The V gene is TRBV10-3, the J gene TRBJ1-5, with 8 nucleotides matching TRBD1. V shed 0 bases and J 7 bases; nucleotides not matched to a gene: 11. The germline gives CDR1 ENHRY, CDR2 SYGVKD. CDR3 size: 17 residues. The CDR3 loop is CAISESGIGTGGQPQHF. CDR3 nucleotides: TGTGCCATCAGTGAGTCAGGGATCGGGACAGGAGGACAGCCCCAGCATTTT.

V is TRBV18 and J is TRBJ1-2; TRBD1 might be the D (5 bases). Germline V CDR1 and CDR2: KGHSH, LQKENI. The CDR3 runs 17 residues. Deletions cut 3 bases from V and 4 bases from J, with 21 bases between. The CDR3 coding sequence is TGTGCCAGCTCACCGGGACTGAGGGCCCGCCGATTCTATGGCTACACCTTC. It codes for CASSPGLRARRFYGYTF.

A few counts support this clone. The genes are TRBV19 and TRBJ2-7, with 7 bases aligning to TRBD1. The V gene's germline CDR1 is LNHDA and CDR2 SQIVND (reference sequence). There are 12 residues in the CDR3. The CDR3 region has the DNA TGTGCTGAGGACAGGACAACCTACGAGCAGTACTTC. Its translation: CAEDRTTYEQYF.

This chain joins TRBV5-8 and TRBJ2-2; D might be TRBD2 (6 bases). This CDR3 is built from 15 residues. Trimming removed 3 bases at V and 7 bases at J, with 16 bases between. Looked up from germline, CDR1 is SGHTS and CDR2 is YDEGEE. The CDR3: CASSSGLRKIGELFF. DNA of the CDR3: TGTGCCAGCAGCTCGGGACTCAGGAAAATCGGGGAGCTGTTTTTT. Looking up the rest from reference TRBV5-8 and TRBJ2-2 gives the full variable domain: EAGVTQSPTHLIKTRGQQATLRCSPISGHTSVYWYQQALGLGLQFLLWYDEGEERNRGNFPPRFSGRQFPNYSSELNVNALELEDSALYLCASSSGLRKIGELFFGEGSRLTVL.

This clone turned up a few times. The rearrangement joins TRBV4-2 to TRBJ2-7; 9 bases fit TRBD2. Germline CDR1 is LGHNA and CDR2 is YNFKEQ. V lost 4 bases and J lost 0; bases outside the gene matches: 1. This CDR3 contains 14 residues. This CDR3 reads CASSRSGSSYEQYF. DNA of the CDR3: TGTGCCAGCAGCCGTAGCGGGAGCTCCTACGAGCAGTACTTC.

This clone was seen more than once but under ten times. This sequence joins TRBV7-8 and TRBJ1-3; D is possibly TRBD1 (5 bases). CDR1 is SGHVS, CDR2 FQNEAQ, per germline. V dropped 6 bases and J dropped 0 bases, with 21 bases sitting between them. CDR3 length: 18 residues. The CDR3 nucleotides read TGTGCCAGCAGGTCAACGGCAGGGACGATGCCCTCTGGAAACACCATATATTTT. Translated: CASRSTAGTMPSGNTIYF.

This sequence joins TRBV28 and TRBJ1-2, with D perhaps TRBD1 (6 bases). The CDR3 has 13 amino acids. Germline loops: CDR1 MDHEN, CDR2 SYDVKM. Trimming cost V 3 bases and J 8 bases, with 13 bases left between them. This chain's CDR3 is CASSFPQGLGYTF. CDR3 DNA sequence: TGTGCCAGCAGTTTTCCCCAGGGGCTCGGCTACACCTTC.

The chain has TRBV19 and TRBJ1-5; D not certain. Germline CDR1 LNHDA, CDR2 SQIVND (reference sequence). Trimming shortened V by 3 bases and J by 2 bases, and 5 bases separated the two germline ends. The CDR3 consists of 13 residues. The CDR3 sequence is CASSMLGNQPQHF. The CDR3 nucleotides read TGTGCCAGTAGTATGCTAGGCAATCAGCCCCAGCATTTT.

The chain's CDR3 is CASSLSRSRVGEKLFF. The CDR3 coding sequence is TGTGCCAGCAGCCTGAGTAGGAGCAGGGTCGGGGAAAAACTGTTTTTT. The genes are TRBV4-2 and TRBJ1-4; a possible D gene is TRBD1 (5 bases). CDR3 length: 16 residues. V was clipped by 4 bases and J by 8 bases, with 20 bases between them. Germline lookup yields CDR1 LGHNA and CDR2 YNFKEQ.

This chain uses TRBV4-3 with TRBJ2-6; D is unresolved. Germline CDR1 and CDR2: LGHNA and YSLEER. This CDR3 has 18 amino acids. V was clipped by 0 bases and J by 5 bases, with 17 bases between them. The CDR3 loop reads CASSQDLPQSNRANVLTF. In nucleotides, the CDR3 is TGCGCCAGCAGCCAAGATCTCCCTCAGTCCAACAGGGCCAACGTCCTGACTTTC.

This clone was seen a handful of times. The genes are TRBV28 and TRBJ1-1; D is perhaps TRBD1 (6 bases). The CDR3 is made up of 12 amino acids. V lost 8 bases and J lost 8, with 15 bases in between. Germline values: CDR1 MDHEN, CDR2 SYDVKM. CDR3 protein: CASATGSLEAFF. The CDR3 nucleotides read TGTGCCAGCGCAACAGGGTCTTTGGAAGCTTTCTTT. The whole variable domain, filled in from reference TRBV28 and TRBJ1-1, reads DVKVTQSSRYLVKRTGEKVFLECVQDMDHENMFWYRQDPGLGLRLIYFSYDVKMKEKGDIPEGYSVSREKKERFSLILESASTNQTSMYLCASATGSLEAFFGQGTRLTVV.

The genes are TRBV5-6 and TRBJ2-2, with D perhaps assigned TRBD1 or TRBD2 (6 bases each). Germline values: CDR1 SGHDT, CDR2 YYEEEE. Trimming cost V 9 bases and J 2 bases, with 17 bases left between them. The CDR3 spans 15 residues. The CDR3 DNA reads TGTGCCACCCGGGTCGGGGGACAAAACACCGGGGAGCTGTTTTTT. This encodes CATRVGGQNTGELFF.

The V gene is TRBV28, the J gene TRBJ1-3; TRBD1 matches 7 bases. The ends lost 6 bases at V and 3 bases at J; junction bases unmatched: 11. Germline CDR1 reads MDHEN; CDR2 reads SYDVKM. CDR3 size: 16 residues. As DNA, the CDR3 is TGTGCCAGCAGGGGTGGGACAGTAGCATTTGGAAACACCATATATTTT. This codes for CASRGGTVAFGNTIYF.

The V and J genes are TRBV18 and TRBJ1-1; D not resolved. The V and J ends lost 6 bases and 5 bases respectively, with 16 bases between them. The CDR3 sequence is 14 residues long. Germline CDR1 KGHSH, CDR2 LQKENI. The CDR3 nucleotides read TGTGCCAGCTCGCGATTAAACACGGGGACTGAAGCTTTCTTT. Its translation is CASSRLNTGTEAFF.

This sequence joins TRBV30 and TRBJ2-5, with 8 bases aligning to TRBD2. Germline loops: CDR1 GTSNPN, CDR2 SVGIG (reference sequence). Trimming at V came to 5 bases and at J to 2 bases, leaving 7 bases not matched to a gene. The CDR3 extends over 14 amino acids. The CDR3 sequence is CAWAAGGGQETQYF. CDR3 sequence (DNA): TGTGCCTGGGCCGCGGGAGGTGGGCAAGAGACCCAGTACTTC.

Here the CDR3 reads CASSGGQGLEETQYF. CDR3 sequence (DNA): TGTGCCAGCAGTGGGGGACAGGGGTTAGAGGAGACCCAGTACTTC. The chain has TRBV25-1 and TRBJ2-5; 10 bases align to TRBD1. Germline CDR1 reads MGHDK; CDR2 reads SYGVNS. V lost 4 bases, J lost 5 bases, and 7 bases stayed unmatched. This CDR3 is 15 amino acids long.

V and J are TRBV2 and TRBJ1-1; D is unclear. Looked up from germline, CDR1 is SNHLY and CDR2 is FYNNEI. This CDR3 contains 14 residues. Deletions cut 2 bases from V and 6 bases from J, with 13 bases between. In DNA form, the CDR3 reads TGTGCCAGCAGTGAAAGGTCGGCCGGGGCTGAAGCTTTCTTT. Translating it yields CASSERSAGAEAFF. The full variable domain, completed using reference TRBV2 and TRBJ1-1, is EPEVTQTPSHQVTQMGQEVILRCVPISNHLYFYWYRQILGQKVEFLVSFYNNEISEKSEIFDDQFSVERPDGSNFTLKIRSTKLEDSAMYFCASSERSAGAEAFFGQGTRLTVV.

This clone has only one observation. This sequence joins TRBV28 and TRBJ2-4, with 9 bases matching TRBD1. CDR1 and CDR2 from the germline V gene are MDHEN and SYDVKM. The length of the CDR3 is 19 residues. V was clipped by 6 bases and J by 6 bases; unmatched bases: 21. The CDR3 here is CASRETGQGVGWVSNIQYF. The CDR3 coding sequence is TGTGCCAGCAGGGAAACGGGACAGGGCGTAGGCTGGGTCTCAAACATTCAGTACTTC.

This chain joins TRBV29-1 and TRBJ1-1, with 7 bases lining up with TRBD1. Germline loops: CDR1 SQVTM, CDR2 ANQGSEA. V was clipped by 5 bases and J by 4 bases; unmatched bases: 4. This CDR3 contains 12 residues. This chain's CDR3 is CSVCRDSTEAFF. CDR3 DNA: TGCAGCGTTTGCCGGGACAGCACTGAAGCTTTCTTT.

The V call is TRBV9, the J call TRBJ2-5; 8 bases are shared with TRBD2. Germline V gene sequence: CDR1 SGDLS, CDR2 YYNGEE. The CDR3 extends over 13 amino acids. Trimming at V came to 4 bases and at J to 5 bases, leaving 4 bases not matched to a gene. The CDR3 is CASSKAGEETQYF. The CDR3, as DNA: TGTGCCAGCAGCAAAGCGGGGGAGGAGACCCAGTACTTC.

J is TRBJ1-5 and V is TRBV6-6, with 9 bases identical to TRBD1. V was clipped by 6 bases and J by 6 bases; unmatched bases: 6. The CDR3 sequence is 14 residues long. The germline gives CDR1 MNHNY, CDR2 SVGAGI (reference sequence). CDR3 coding DNA: TGTGCCAGCAGAGGGGGACAGGGTGTTCAGCCCCAGCATTTT. This codes for CASRGGQGVQPQHF.

The chain joins TRBV6-6 to TRBJ2-7; D is unresolved. Looked up from germline, CDR1 is MNHNY and CDR2 is SVGAGI (reference sequence). The CDR3 covers 12 residues. Deletions cut 2 bases from V and 5 bases from J, with 7 bases between. Here the CDR3 reads CASSYTADEQYF. CDR3 coding DNA: TGTGCCAGCAGTTACACGGCGGACGAGCAGTACTTC.

This clone was seen a few times. This same CDR3 is encoded by further DNA sequences in the sample. The rearrangement uses TRBV7-9 and TRBJ1-4; no clear D. This CDR3 spans 13 amino acids. The V end lost 5 bases, the J end lost 4 bases, and 8 bases lay between the germline ends. Germline CDR1 and CDR2: SEHNR and FQNEAQ (reference sequence). For the CDR3, the DNA is TGTGCCAGCAGCCTGGATCGTAATGAAAAACTGTTTTTT. It specifies CASSLDRNEKLFF.

The chain combines TRBV6-1 with TRBJ1-1; D is ambiguous. Trimming removed 6 bases from V and 3 bases from J, with 14 bases in between. The length of the CDR3 is 14 residues. Germline V CDR1 and CDR2: MNHNS, SASEGT. CDR3 amino acids: CASRGGDRDTEAFF. The CDR3 bases are TGTGCCAGCAGAGGAGGAGATAGGGACACTGAAGCTTTCTTT.

This rearrangement joins TRBV15 to TRBJ1-5; D is possibly TRBD1 (5 bases). CDR3 size: 17 residues. CDR1 is LNHNV and CDR2 is YYDKDF in the germline V gene (reference sequence). The V end was cut by 5 bases, the J end by 2 bases, with 19 bases between. The chain's CDR3 is CATSPGWGGRGNQPQHF. In nucleotides, the CDR3 is TGTGCCACCAGCCCAGGGTGGGGAGGCAGGGGCAATCAGCCCCAGCATTTT.